Below are 10 T cell receptor beta chains sequenced from a single sample in a study of breast tumors, draining lymph nodes, adjacent tissues. Samples came from axillary lymph nodes draining the breast cancer. TCRdb analysed the multiplex PCR reads with MiXCR anew, one entry per CDR3 protein. The sample shows about 180,000 distinct CDR3 sequences, roughly a third of them seen only once. Sequencing input: axillary lymph node tissue. The source is a female donor with breast cancer. Some clones in this sample may be carry-over from other donors' samples.

This clonotype was found many times. The chain employs TRBV9 and TRBJ1-6; the D gene is possibly TRBD1 (6 bases). The CDR3 consists of 17 residues. V was trimmed by 4 bases and J by 9 bases, leaving 23 bases between them. Germline V CDR1 and CDR2: SGDLS, YYNGEE. CDR3 protein: CASSSGGGPFVGSPLHF. The CDR3 DNA reads as TGTGCCAGCAGCTCGGGAGGGGGGCCCTTCGTAGGTTCACCCCTCCACTTT. Full variable domain (rest looked up from reference TRBV9 and TRBJ1-6): DSGVTQTPKHLITATGQRVTLRCSPRSGDLSVYWYQQSLDQGLQFLIQYYNGEERAKGNILERFSAQQFPDLHSELNLSSLELGDSALYFCASSSGGGPFVGSPLHFGNGTRLTVT.

Of note for this clonotype: With a much larger clone just one base away, this may be a read error. The rearrangement uses TRBV6-6 and TRBJ1-5; tentatively, D is TRBD1 (5 bases). Trimming removed 7 bases at V and 7 bases at J, with 14 bases between. This CDR3 contains 13 residues. Germline V lookup: CDR1 MNHNY, CDR2 SVGAGI (reference sequence). CDR3 amino acids: CASTLGGGQPQHF. CDR3 coding DNA: TGTGCCAGCACCCTCGGGGGTGGACAGCCCCAGCATTTT.

This clonotype was detected ten times or more. This chain connects TRBV11-1 to TRBJ2-3; 7 positions match TRBD2. There are 14 residues in the CDR3. In germline, CDR1 is SGHAT, CDR2 FQDESV (reference sequence). Trimming took 9 bases from V and 0 from J; bases not matched to a gene: 6. CDR3 sequence (DNA): TGTGCCAGTGCGCGGGGGTCGAGCACAGATACGCAGTATTTT. This encodes CASARGSSTDTQYF.

This clonotype was recorded at least ten times. The V call is TRBV13, the J call TRBJ1-4; D might be TRBD1 (6 bases). Per the germline V gene, CDR1 is PRHDT and CDR2 is FYEKMQ (reference sequence). The CDR3 length is 16 residues. V lost 5 bases, J lost 4 bases, and 17 bases lay in between. In nucleotides, the CDR3 is TGTGCCAGCAGCACTAGGGTGGGGGGCAATAATGAAAAACTGTTTTTT. Translation: CASSTRVGGNNEKLFF. Full variable domain (missing parts from reference TRBV13 and TRBJ1-4): AAGVIQSPRHLIKEKRETATLKCYPIPRHDTVYWYQQGPGQDPQFLISFYEKMQSDKGSIPDRFSAQQFSDYHSELNMSSLELGDSALYFCASSTRVGGNNEKLFFGSGTQLSVL.

This clonotype has at least ten counts. The chain links TRBV7-9 to TRBJ2-1; D call uncertain. The V end was cut by 5 bases, the J end by 10 bases, with 12 bases between. The CDR3 sequence is 12 residues long. The germline V gene encodes CDR1 SEHNR and CDR2 FQNEAQ (reference sequence). The CDR3: CASSPTAEEQFF. CDR3 sequence (DNA): TGTGCCAGCAGCCCCACAGCAGAAGAGCAGTTCTTC. Full variable domain (missing parts from reference TRBV7-9 and TRBJ2-1): DTGVSQNPRHKITKRGQNVTFRCDPISEHNRLYWYRQTLGQGPEFLTYFQNEAQLEKSRLLSDRFSAERPKGSFSTLEIQRTEQGDSAMYLCASSPTAEEQFFGPGTRLTVL.

This clonotype was observed many times. The CDR3 is CASIDNTDTQYF. In DNA form, the CDR3 reads TGTGCCAGTATAGACAACACAGATACGCAGTATTTT. The V gene is TRBV19, the J gene TRBJ2-3; D gene ambiguous. CDR1 and CDR2 (germline): LNHDA, SQIVND (reference sequence). The CDR3 length is 12 residues. Trimming left V 7 bases short and J 2 bases short, with 7 bases between.

V usage is TRBV20-1 and J usage is TRBJ2-3; 8 nucleotides match TRBD2. Germline V lookup: CDR1 DFQATT, CDR2 SNEGSKA (reference sequence). V lost 8 bases to trimming and J lost 3 bases; unmatched junction nucleotides: 10. The CDR3 consists of 14 residues. The CDR3: CSLAGAGGTDTQYF. CDR3 coding DNA: TGCAGTCTTGCTGGTGCGGGAGGTACAGATACGCAGTATTTT.

This clonotype was seen at least ten times. The chain recombines TRBV7-2 with TRBJ2-7; 7 bases fit TRBD1. V was clipped by 5 bases and J by 5 bases; unmatched bases: 9. The CDR3 length is 14 residues. Germline lookup yields CDR1 SGHTA and CDR2 FQGNSA. The CDR3 sequence: CASSVLDRWNEQYF. The CDR3 bases are TGTGCCAGCAGCGTCCTGGACAGGTGGAACGAGCAGTACTTC. The variable domain in full, completed from reference TRBV7-2 and TRBJ2-7, reads GAGVSQSPSNKVTEKGKDVELRCDPISGHTALYWYRQSLGQGLEFLIYFQGNSAPDKSGLPSDRFSAERTGGSVSTLTIQRTQQEDSAVYLCASSVLDRWNEQYFGPGTRLTVT.

This clonotype was counted a few times. The chain has TRBV19 and TRBJ1-1; a possible D gene is TRBD1 (5 bases). This CDR3 has 15 amino acids. The germline CDR1 and CDR2 sequences are LNHDA and SQIVND (reference sequence). Trimming removed 10 bases from V and 5 bases from J, with 23 bases in between. CDR3 sequence (DNA): TGTGCCACCACCCTGGGGGAAGCTGGGTGGACTGAAGCTTTCTTT. Its protein is CATTLGEAGWTEAFF.

The chain uses TRBV20-1 and TRBJ1-6, with D unresolved. The CDR3 extends over 13 amino acids. V lost 1 base, J lost 10 bases, and 11 bases lay in between. From germline, CDR1 is DFQATT and CDR2 SNEGSKA (reference sequence). CDR3: CSARVPGGSPLHF. In DNA, the CDR3 is TGCAGTGCTAGAGTACCCGGAGGGTCACCCCTCCACTTT.